The rows below give T cell receptor beta chains drawn from one sample of a study of Ad26.COV2.S vaccination and SARS-CoV-2 variants. TCRdb's table, derived via immunoSEQ multiplex PCR, lists solely in-frame clones and lacks some. Found here are around 380,000 clones, approximately 90% of them singletons; the top ten hold under 3.5%. The starting material was peripheral blood, obtained in a trial of Ad26.COV2.S vaccine versus placebo. These receptors originate from a person between 18 and 60 years old who received the Ad26.COV2.S COVID-19 vaccine or a placebo. The conserved cysteine and the conserved F or W are not part of the CDR3 here. Only some rows state a clone size, as once, few, many or a class for expanded clones.

J gene | CDR3 length | V gene | clone size | CDR3 protein
TRBJ1-1 | 10 | TRBV6-5 | - | ASRGGTNEAF
TRBJ2-5 | 11 | TRBV7-7 | - | ASSSDRGETQY
TRBJ2-1 | 15 | TRBV3-1/TRBV3-2 | - | ASSQDALAGAYNEQF
TRBJ2-2 | 15 | TRBV11-2 | - | ASSPVSGGSNTGELF
TRBJ1-3 | 10 | TRBV9 | - | ASSAVGNTIY
TRBJ2-1 | 9 | TRBV20-1 | - | SALQGVEQF
TRBJ2-1 | 12 | TRBV9 | - | ASTTGTVSWEQF
TRBJ2-3 | 10 | TRBV9 | - | ASSVATDTQY
TRBJ2-7 | 11 | TRBV10-3 | - | AISESDSYEQY
TRBJ1-1 | 11 | TRBV27 | - | ASSLQRGTEAF
TRBJ2-7 | 11 | TRBV3-1/TRBV3-2 | - | ASSQGHIYEQY
TRBJ2-7 | 11 | TRBV7-2 | - | ASSPRGGYEQY
TRBJ1-3 | 11 | TRBV5-6 | few | ASSLGRQNTIY
TRBJ2-7 | 13 | TRBV19 | - | ASSSVAGTNYEQY
TRBJ2-1 | 11 | TRBV3-1/TRBV3-2 | - | ASSQVWGGEQF
TRBJ1-1 | 12 | TRBV15 | - | ATSGGARDTEAF
TRBJ2-3 | 13 | TRBV6-6 | - | ASSYPGQVTDTQY
TRBJ2-6 | 12 | TRBV14 | - | ASSQVGFSGVLT
TRBJ2-5 | 14 | TRBV27 | - | ASSSLFPRGRETQY
TRBJ2-7 | 12 | TRBV4-2 | - | ASSQVEGPYEQY
TRBJ2-5 | 12 | TRBV5-1 | - | ASSLTGYQETQY
TRBJ2-3 | 12 | TRBV24-1 | - | ATSGSSGSDTQY
TRBJ2-7 | 12 | TRBV5-6 | - | ASSPGQKGYEQY
TRBJ1-6 | 10 | TRBV6-1 | - | ASRVPNSPLH
TRBJ2-5 | 13 | TRBV18 | - | ASSLSGASGETQY
TRBJ2-5 | 13 | TRBV18 | - | ASSPPAGGTETQY
TRBJ2-2 | 13 | TRBV2 | few | ASSFDRGGTGELF
TRBJ1-2 | 11 | TRBV5-1 | - | ASSSGTVYGYT
TRBJ2-5 | 11 | TRBV6-5 | once | ASSRERGETQY
TRBJ1-2 | 16 | TRBV10-2 | once | ASSAIRDRVVANYGYT
TRBJ2-1 | 11 | TRBV5-1 | once | ASNRDIDNEQF
TRBJ1-6 | 13 | TRBV4-1 | few | ASSQLGTDNSPLH
TRBJ2-3 | 13 | TRBV4-2 | - | ASSQEPGGGYTQY
TRBJ2-3 | 14 | TRBV4-1 | - | ASSRLPGQSTDTQY
TRBJ1-3 | 10 | TRBV6-1 | - | ASSDEGNTIY
TRBJ1-1 | 12 | TRBV5-1 | - | ASRQGGENTEAF
TRBJ1-1 | 11 | TRBV5-1 | - | ASSLLTDTEAF
TRBJ2-3 | 12 | TRBV5-5 | few | ASSRGGLTDTQY
TRBJ1-1 | 13 | TRBV6-2/TRBV6-3 | - | ASSYSAGMNTEAF
TRBJ1-1 | 14 | TRBV27 | - | ASAQGRTVLNTEAF
TRBJ2-1 | 15 | TRBV13 | - | ASGSRAGGLGPYEQF
TRBJ2-1 | 14 | TRBV5-1 | - | ASSLTGESSYNEQF
TRBJ2-7 | 12 | TRBV6-2/TRBV6-3 | - | ASSYRAGGYEQY
TRBJ1-4 | 13 | TRBV5-1 | - | ASSWGDGGDEKLF
TRBJ1-2 | 12 | TRBV5-1 | - | ASSGSGTGDGYT